Listed here are 5 T cell receptor beta chains from one sample, sequenced in a study of beta chain features in type 1 diabetes. cDNA synthesis used the whole RNA isolate, giving expressed TCRB sequences. Profiled with immunoSEQ multiplex PCR; TCRdb holds only in-frame clones, not every one. The table lists about half a million clones, 9.5% to 12% of them singletons, with over 0.04% in the top ten. Sequencing used naive CD4+ T cells from blood. These receptors all come from a woman aged 18-29 years in good health.

This chain connects TRBV5-1 to TRBJ2-4, with D unclear. This CDR3 is built from 14 residues. Per germline, CDR1 SGHRS and CDR2 YFSETQ. Trimming cost V 4 bases and J 4 bases, with 12 bases left between them. The CDR3 DNA reads as TGCGCCAGCAGCGACCCCAGGCTAAAAAACATTCAGTACTTC. Encoded protein: CASSDPRLKNIQYF.

J is TRBJ1-1 and V is TRBV28; D might be TRBD1 (6 bases). Germline CDR1 reads MDHEN; CDR2 reads SYDVKM. Trimming took 3 bases from V and 0 from J, leaving 11 bases between them. The CDR3 spans 15 residues. In nucleotides, the CDR3 is TGTGCCAGCAGTTTCAGGGGTGAAGTGAACACTGAAGCTTTCTTT. Translated, it gives CASSFRGEVNTEAFF. The whole variable domain, filled in from reference TRBV28 and TRBJ1-1, reads DVKVTQSSRYLVKRTGEKVFLECVQDMDHENMFWYRQDPGLGLRLIYFSYDVKMKEKGDIPEGYSVSREKKERFSLILESASTNQTSMYLCASSFRGEVNTEAFFGQGTRLTVV.

The rearrangement joins TRBV5-4 to TRBJ1-6, with 8 bases identical to TRBD1. Germline V gene lookup returns CDR1 SGHNT and CDR2 YYREEE (reference sequence). The CDR3 has 14 amino acids. The V and J ends lost 4 bases and 9 bases, in that order; junction bases with no gene match: 6. CDR3 nucleotides: TGTGCCAGCAGCAGACAGGGGACAGCTTCACCCCTCCACTTT. It yields the protein CASSRQGTASPLHF.

This clone appeared a few times. Sequence at one end of the junction differs from germline and may be a read error. This chain connects TRBV7-7 to TRBJ2-5; 7 bases map to TRBD2. This CDR3 is 14 amino acids long. CDR1 SSHAT and CDR2 FNYEAQ come from the germline V gene (reference sequence). The CDR3 bases are TGTGCTAGCAGCTTAGCGGGCACGGGAGAGACCCAGTACTTC. It encodes CASSLAGTGETQYF.

This clone appeared a few times. The V and J genes are TRBV30 and TRBJ1-2, with D hard to call. This CDR3 is built from 11 residues. Germline V gene sequence: CDR1 GTSNPN, CDR2 SVGIG (reference sequence). Trimming took 3 bases from V and 7 from J, leaving 9 bases between them. CDR3 amino acids: CAWSAGPGYTF. CDR3 coding DNA: TGTGCCTGGAGCGCCGGGCCTGGCTACACCTTC.